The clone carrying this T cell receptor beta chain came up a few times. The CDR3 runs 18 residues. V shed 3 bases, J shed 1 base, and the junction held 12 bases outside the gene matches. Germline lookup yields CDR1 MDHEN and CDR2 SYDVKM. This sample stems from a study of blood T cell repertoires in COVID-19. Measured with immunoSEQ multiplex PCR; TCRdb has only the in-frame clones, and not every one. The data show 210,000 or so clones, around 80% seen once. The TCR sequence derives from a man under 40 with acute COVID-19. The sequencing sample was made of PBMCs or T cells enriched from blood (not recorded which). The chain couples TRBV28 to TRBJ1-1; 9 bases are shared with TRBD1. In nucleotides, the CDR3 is TGTGCCAGCAGTTTCCGTCGGGACAGGGCGTCGGAGAACACTGAAGCTTTCTTT. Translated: CASSFRRDRASENTEAFF.